Given below is one TCR beta chain in context. The data were obtained in a study of technical replicates of blood from four donors. The protocol was immunoSEQ multiplex PCR, while the TCRdb copy is restricted to in-frame clones and leaves out a portion. The repertoire consists of tens of thousands of clones, with 93% occurring once and the leading ten covering roughly 0.26%. Germline V CDR1 and CDR2: SGHDT, YYEEEE. Unmatched junction bases numbered 20, after V lost 7 bases and J lost 2 bases. The CDR3 extends over 19 amino acids. This clonotype was obtained from a human donor in good health. The chain uses TRBV5-6 and TRBJ2-3, with 9 nucleotides matching TRBD1. Input material: T cells isolated from PBMCs. CDR3: CASPTAWRMGQGYTDTQYF. The CDR3, as DNA: TGTGCCAGCCCTACAGCTTGGAGGATGGGACAGGGTTACACAGATACGCAGTATTTT. Full variable domain (missing parts from reference TRBV5-6 and TRBJ2-3): DAGVTQSPTHLIKTRGQQVTLRCSPKSGHDTVSWYQQALGQGPQFIFQYYEEEERQRGNFPDRFSGHQFPNYSSELNVNALLLGDSALYLCASPTAWRMGQGYTDTQYFGPGTRLTVL.